The clone carrying this TCR beta chain was recorded a few times. The data are from a study of OX40 agonist ivuxolimab in advanced cancers. TCRdb's table, derived via immunoSEQ multiplex PCR, lists solely in-frame clones and lacks some. The table lists around 36,000 clones, roughly four fifths of them singletons. The material sequenced was CD4+ or CD8+ T cells sorted from blood, taken in a trial of the OX40 agonist ivuxolimab. The clonotype was recovered from an adult with an advanced solid tumor such as melanoma, head and neck, liver or kidney cancer.

The CDR3 DNA sequence: TGTGCCAGTAGTATACAGTTGACAGCGGTATTCAAAAACATTCAGTACTTC. Protein: CASSIQLTAVFKNIQYF. This chain links TRBV19 with TRBJ2-4, with D possibly called TRBD1 or TRBD2 (5 bases each). V lost 2 bases and J 3 bases, leaving 17 bases between the germline ends. CDR1 and CDR2 from the germline V gene are LNHDA and SQIVND (reference sequence). There are 17 residues in the CDR3.